The source of this T cell receptor (beta chain) is a study of control samples from healthy donors and cancer patients. CDR1 and CDR2 (germline): ENHRY, SYGVKD. Trimming stripped 8 bases from V and 0 bases from J, with 14 bases between. This CDR3 is built from 14 residues. TCRdb keeps only in-frame clones here, not all; method: immunoSEQ multiplex PCR. The repertoire holds 75,000 to 90,000 clones, with approximately 86% as singletons. The specimen was blood. The chain employs TRBV10-3 and TRBJ2-7; D is unclear. The receptor was derived from a man in his thirties or forties in good health. CDR3 in DNA: TGTGCCATCGGCGGCCCTTATAGCTCCTACGAGCAGTACTTC. The encoded protein is CAIGGPYSSYEQYF.